The source of this T cell receptor (beta chain) is a study of vaccination and CD4 T cells after COVID-19. Study-level information: Overlapping spike peptides of SARS-CoV-2, HCoV-NL63, HCoV-OC43 and HCoV-229E stimulated the cells.

Trimming at V came to 4 bases and at J to 7 bases, leaving 9 bases not matched to a gene. Germline CDR1 reads SGHTA; CDR2 reads FQGTGA. The CDR3 covers 15 residues. Sequenced with the Oncomine TCR Beta short-read assay was DNA taken from cultured CD4+ T cells. TCRdb re-derived calls from the PCR reads in MiXCR, one entry per CDR3 protein. The sample holds under 15,000 distinct CDR3 sequences, 30% to 50% seen once. The treatment: approximately nine-day PBMC culture with coronavirus spike peptide pools or control peptides (ViraFEST assay). Half-medium changes with fresh IL-2 medium occurred on days 3 and 7. Once cultured roughly 10 days, CD4+ T cells underwent isolation by negative selection. Comment on this clonotype: What it recognizes is unknown.

The TCR sequence derives from a human donor who had recovered from COVID-19. The sample was CD4+ T cells from blood, cultured in vitro. V and J are TRBV7-3 and TRBJ2-1, with 8 bases fitting TRBD2. The CDR3 bases are TGTGCCAGCAGCTCTCCGGGACTAGGCGCAAATGAGCAGTTCTTC. Its protein product is CASSSPGLGANEQFF.